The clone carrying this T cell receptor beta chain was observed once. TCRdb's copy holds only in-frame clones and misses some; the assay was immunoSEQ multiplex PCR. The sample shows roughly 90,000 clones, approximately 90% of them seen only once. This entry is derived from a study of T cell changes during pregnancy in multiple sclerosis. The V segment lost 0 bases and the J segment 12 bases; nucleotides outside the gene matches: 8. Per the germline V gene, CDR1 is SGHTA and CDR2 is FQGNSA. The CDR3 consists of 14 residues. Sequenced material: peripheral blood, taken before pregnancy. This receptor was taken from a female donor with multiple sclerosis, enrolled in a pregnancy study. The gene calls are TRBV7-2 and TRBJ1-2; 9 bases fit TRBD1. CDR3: CASSLARGQGGNTF. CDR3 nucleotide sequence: TGTGCCAGCAGCTTAGCGCGGGGACAGGGTGGGAACACCTTC.